A selection of T cell receptor beta chains follows, all from one sample in a study of T cells in narcolepsy. TCRdb keeps only in-frame clones here, not all; method: immunoSEQ multiplex PCR. Found here are just under 35,000 clones, roughly 80% of them singletons; the top ten hold approximately 1%. What was sequenced was memory (CD45RA-) CD4+ T cells from blood. The receptor source for this set is a human donor in good health. Each CDR3 is given with its conserved first and last residue. The order of the fields is clone size, V gene, CDR3 protein. The size entry is marked missing in some rows and otherwise reads once, few, many or a size class.

NA,TRBV18,CASSPEGNTGELFF
NA,TRBV6-1,CASSGSLVSNQPQHF
NA,TRBV27,CASSSLQGGVTPLHF
NA,TRBV28,CASSDTRPGATHEQYF
once,TRBV10-3,CATEPGQGAMNTEAFF
NA,TRBV7-8,CASSLRDSRAGELFF
NA,TRBV10-3,CATTGLLNTEAFF
NA,TRBV5-1,CASSAPDRGQRGYTF
NA,TRBV6-6,CASAPPTSNEQFF
NA,TRBV19,CASSIRGRFYEQYF
NA,TRBV7-2,CASSTRPGRGANEQFF
NA,TRBV4-1,CASSHANRDLSHQPQHF